The next 4 T cell receptor beta chains were all read from a single sample in a study of tumour-infiltrating T cells in Burkitt lymphoma. Clones were sequenced by immunoSEQ multiplex PCR, and TCRdb holds only the in-frame ones, with some missing. This table holds tens of thousands of clones, more than 25% found once. Sequenced input: tumor tissue. The receptors come from a human donor with Burkitt lymphoma.

The V gene is TRBV6-5, the J gene TRBJ2-7, with D unclear. V was trimmed by 7 bases and J by 1 base, leaving 14 bases between them. CDR3 length: 14 residues. CDR1 and CDR2 from the germline V gene are MNHEY and SVGAGI. This CDR3 is CASTSPSRSYEQYF. CDR3 coding DNA: TGTGCCAGCACCTCCCCTTCGAGGTCCTACGAGCAGTACTTC.

This clone was seen a few times. CDR3 nucleotides: TGTGCCTGGAGTGTAAGTGCGATCGATGGCTACACCTTC. This gives the protein CAWSVSAIDGYTF. This chain uses TRBV30 with TRBJ1-2, with no clear D. The V end was cut by 0 bases, the J end by 6 bases, with 11 bases between. Germline V gene data show CDR1 as GTSNPN and CDR2 as SVGIG (reference sequence). This CDR3 has 13 residues.

The gene calls are TRBV18 and TRBJ1-1, with 7 bases fitting TRBD1. The germline V gene has CDR1 KGHSH and CDR2 LQKENI. The CDR3 consists of 14 residues. V trimming: 3 bases; J trimming: 5 bases; junction bases outside the gene matches: 6. The CDR3 protein is CASSPGTVATEAFF. The DNA of the CDR3 is TGTGCCAGCTCACCCGGGACAGTTGCTACTGAAGCTTTCTTT.

The rearrangement links TRBV10-3 to TRBJ2-1; TRBD1 aligns across 9 bases. Trimming cost V 0 bases and J 0 bases; bases outside gene matches: 6. This CDR3 is built from 18 residues. The germline V gene has CDR1 ENHRY and CDR2 SYGVKD. CDR3 sequence (DNA): TGTGCCATCAGTGAGTCGCCGGGACAGGGCAGCTCCTACAATGAGCAGTTCTTC. Translated: CAISESPGQGSSYNEQFF.